This T cell receptor (beta chain) was profiled in a study of tumor-infiltrating lymphocytes in primary liver carcinoma (dated 2017 in TCRdb). Study-wide context: Of the five patients (three men and two women, aged 30 to 69 years), four had hepatocellular carcinoma and one had combined HCC and intrahepatic cholangiocarcinoma. Tumors of the five patients were stage T1-T3 N0M0 with maximum diameters of roughly 4 to 10 cm. Each sample produced roughly 3.65 to 7.5 million productive TCRbeta reads, and read depth showed no significant difference between tissue types. For each liver tumor, the study sampled five regions along with adjacent normal tissue and blood, and applied TCRbeta repertoire sequencing, expression microarrays and whole-exome sequencing. TCRbeta repertoire sequencing covered 35 specimens from 5 patients: about 25 tumor regions, 5 adjacent noncancerous liver tissues and 5 peripheral blood samples. Repertoires from technical replicates were highly reproducible, with mean shared-clone rates approximately 0.9 and correlation coefficients above 0.95. Results the study describes overall, beyond this receptor: Because the samples were bulk and unsorted, CD4+ and CD8+ T cell repertoires could not be compared. Pairs of tumor regions showed greater repertoire overlap (mean 36%) than tumor-adjacent pairs (about 17%) or tumor-blood pairs (approximately 14%), which is consistent with antigen-driven expansion. Compared with blood, tumors had a significantly larger share of the repertoire taken up by the top 250 clones (p = 0.039). Only a few patients were included in the study, and the authors note that the findings should be validated in a larger study. Only the TCR beta chain was sequenced, which likely underestimates true repertoire diversity because unpaired alpha chains were not captured.

Total RNA and DNA were co-extracted without cell sorting from about 19-30 mg of bulk tissue using the AllPrep DNA/RNA mini kit. Roughly five patients with histopathologically diagnosed primary liver carcinoma underwent surgical resection in China between November 2015 and 2016. At the time of sampling, the patients had chronic HBV infection and had not received any treatment. Pieces of fresh tumor and adjacent tissue were cut in half, with one half kept in RNAlater at -80 degrees C and the other half sent for histology. Including cysteine and phenylalanine, the CDR3 has 14 amino acids. Of the read, only the CDR3 DNA is kept; its 42 bases are in frame from base 1. Based on the germline V gene, the CDR1 and CDR2 sequences are SGHNT and YENEEA. A constant-region primer and ProtoScript II reverse transcriptase were used to reverse-transcribe TCRbeta-specific cDNA from roughly 0.55 ug total RNA. The TCRbeta libraries were prepared through three rounds of nested multiplex PCR following a slightly modified ARM-PCR procedure. Each of the first two PCR rounds ran for about 10 cycles and used multiplex TRBV1-TRBV30 forward primers together with a Cbeta reverse primer. A final 25-cycle PCR with Deep VentR polymerase added sample barcodes and Illumina adapters. Amplicons of 200-500 bp were gel-purified with a QIAquick gel extraction kit before sequencing. An Illumina HiSeq 2500 was used to sequence the TCRbeta amplicons with 250-bp paired-end reads. The paper's processing steps were these. Quality trimming of reads was performed with Trimmomatic v0.33, and paired reads were merged with FLASH v1.2.11 so that full CDR3 sequences could be recovered. MiGEC v1.2.1b assigned V, D and J germline segments to the rearranged TCRbeta sequences. Clonotype statistics, along with Shannon-Wiener diversity indices, were calculated using VDJtools v1.0.0. Except for diversity analysis, only each sample's 250 most abundant clonotypes were used in subsequent analyses to reduce sampling bias. TCRdb itself trimmed the public reads at Q25 with fastp, ran MiXCR and retained productive beta chains. For every CDR3 protein sequence, its rows merge into one entry that carries the most common genes and DNA. The V and J calls come from TCRdb's annotation, not from the publication. The sample table holds approximately 88,000 distinct CDR3 sequences, of which approximately 68% were seen once. Of the sample, 25% to 35% falls within the top ten clones.

Note on this clonotype: No cognate antigen has been identified for it. Per-nucleotide qualities are absent, and no much larger clonotype sits a single base away.

This receptor was taken from a man aged 40-49 years with primary liver carcinoma and hepatitis B virus infection. The chain was built from TRBV11-3 and TRBJ2-1, and TRBD2 matches 7 of the central bases. Source material: tumor-adjacent normal liver tissue. The DNA sequence follows: TGTTTCAGCAGCTTAGTCTGGACTAGCAATGAGCAGTTCTTC. Its translation reads: CFSSLVWTSNEQFF.